A selection of T cell receptor beta chains follows, all from one sample in a study of cytomegalovirus exposure and HLA in healthy donors. Assay used: immunoSEQ multiplex PCR; TCRdb lists only in-frame clones, some missing. The data hold 140,000 to 150,000 clones, with about 76% observed a single time. Sequencing input: PBMCs. The receptors here all came from a male donor in good health and CMV-seronegative. The conserved cysteine and the conserved F or W are not part of the CDR3 here.

TRBV2,ASSEAPERAF
TRBV14,ASSQQGQSYGYT
TRBV5-6,ASSSRQGTDTQY
TRBV6-5,ASSYSRSYEQY
TRBV7-2,ASSFRLAGARTDTQY
TRBV9,ASSVGGSTDTQY
TRBV7-9,ASSATRDRVTNEQF
TRBV27,ASSLKGVFVMNTEAF
TRBV7-6,ASSPTPGGGSYEQY
TRBV10-3,AISGTGGVLTEAF
TRBV10-1,ASSGWRGPQETQY
TRBV7-3,ASSPPGREGTGELF
TRBV5-4,ASSLGRSSYNSPLH
TRBV15,AASRARGSYEQY
TRBV15,ATSRDWGLAGDTDTQY
TRBV5-1,ASSLLEGHTGELF
TRBV7-6,ASSYTGGGGTEAF
TRBV7-9,ASSLLAGTGGDGNTIY
TRBV10-1,ASSEPGQGDEQY
TRBV25-1,ASSLSRTEQF
TRBV9,ASSVSGTGVGETQY
TRBV4-1,ASSQADSRALQGEQY
TRBV29-1,SSRQMNTEAF
TRBV11-2,ASSSRHPSNTGELF
TRBV5-1,ASSTHPGTGINYGYT
TRBV19,ASSIDAAGRTQY
TRBV27,ASSHGSGQREKLF
TRBV7-8,ASSFGGHNEQF
TRBV5-1,ASSLSGYEQY
TRBV5-1,ASSLAAGVSTDTQY
TRBV6-6,ASSYPSTPDTQY
TRBV11-1,ASSPAGTADTGELF
TRBV13,ASSLRQGVLETQY
TRBV5-1,ASSLTNRLGGETQY
TRBV7-9,ASSPIVGGGRNNEQF
TRBV10-3,AISVQGGDTEAF
TRBV10-2,ASSDRQPTNEKLF
TRBV6-6,ASLRGQGNEKLF
TRBV21-1,ASVSRAGNTGELF
TRBV7-8,ASSLALGPQGGLF
TRBV11-2,ASRVGGAGTEAF
TRBV4-3,ASSQGIQGSGNTIY
TRBV4-3,ASSQTDSRPYEQY
TRBV2,ASSGTGGWQETQY
TRBV11-2,ASSFFGTSDGQGRGYT
TRBV6-5,ASSSRDNRGNTEAF
TRBV11-2,ASSPDGLAGQETQY
TRBV7-2,ASSFPSGGGSGELF
TRBV15,ATSSGERNQPQH
TRBV19,ASSIGQASDGYT
TRBV27,ASSLKLSSYEQY
TRBV6-5,ATLSGGAPYEQY
TRBV9,ASSVEGRGLETQY
TRBV18,ASSTRSGANVLT
TRBV10-2,ASSEGRNREKLF
TRBV6-5,ASRPAGQANYGYT
TRBV6-1,ASSAQASYGYT
TRBV6-6,ASRLAANYEQY